This T cell receptor beta chain was documented in a study of identical twins' blood T cells. Study-wide results and limits: Twin similarity might stem from environmental factors, not only genetics. Top TCRbeta clonotypes were shared more with twin than unrelated donors.

Each TCR cDNA library carried sample-specific barcodes on both ends. Via MiXCR, TCRdb re-called the 5' RACE reads, giving one row per CDR3 protein. The table lists 350,000 to 400,000 distinct CDR3 sequences, roughly 31% of them singletons. All three twin pairs grew up together with likely shared infections and vaccines. This clonotype was observed at least ten times. Its antigen is not known. The source of this sequence is a woman aged 18-55 years in good health. The sample taken for sequencing was PBMCs.

Written as DNA, the CDR3 is TGCGCCAGCAGCCAGAGATCTAGCGGGAAAGATGAGCAGTTCTTC. This encodes CASSQRSSGKDEQFF. The chain has TRBV4-1 and TRBJ2-1; TRBD2 aligns across 9 bases. The junction had 8 bases not matched to a gene; V was cut back by 3 bases and J by 8 bases. The CDR3 contains 15 residues. The germline CDR1 and CDR2 sequences are MGHRA and YSYEKL.